The 23 T cell receptor beta chains presented below share a single source sample, sequenced in a study of siplizumab effects on memory and regulatory T cells. Profiling relied on immunoSEQ multiplex PCR, and the TCRdb table lists in-frame clones only, not all of them. Among 98,000 or so clones listed, 93% were seen once. Sequenced material: Tregs sorted from blood. Receptors were obtained from a human donor in good health.

The chain combines TRBV4-3 with TRBJ1-1; 7 bases line up with TRBD1. CDR1 and CDR2 (germline): LGHNA, YSLEER. The CDR3 covers 15 residues. The V gene end was trimmed by 1 base and the J gene end by 5 bases; junction bases not matched to a gene: 7. CDR3 nucleotides: TGCGCCAGCAGCCAAGCTGGGCAGGGGGTAACTGAAGCTTTCTTT. Translation: CASSQAGQGVTEAFF.

V is TRBV21-1 and J is TRBJ2-4; the table's D call of TRBD1 was not tested on the DNA. TRBV21-1 is a documented pseudogene. CDR3 size: 15 residues. The CDR3 spells CARSRGRMDKNIQYF. The CDR3 DNA is TGTGCCAGAAGCAGGGGGCGTATGGACAAAAACATTCAGTACTTC.

The CDR3 sequence is CASRYRGANQPQHF. CDR3 in DNA: TGTGCCAGCAGGTACAGGGGCGCCAATCAGCCCCAGCATTTT. The chain links TRBV6-5 to TRBJ1-5; TRBD1 matches 7 bases. Germline CDR1 and CDR2: MNHEY and SVGAGI. This CDR3 has 14 residues. V lost 6 bases and J lost 3; bases outside the gene matches: 5.

The chain has TRBV9 and TRBJ2-2; 7 nucleotides line up with TRBD1. CDR3 size: 15 residues. Germline V gene sequence: CDR1 SGDLS, CDR2 YYNGEE. The V gene end was trimmed by 4 bases and the J gene end by 4 bases; junction bases not matched to a gene: 7. CDR3 sequence (DNA): TGTGCCAGCAGCCGAAACAGGGGTGGCACCGGGGAGCTGTTTTTT. It is translated as CASSRNRGGTGELFF.

The genes are TRBV29-1 and TRBJ1-2, with 7 bases lining up with TRBD1. Germline CDR1 and CDR2: SQVTM and ANQGSEA. With 7 bases clipped from V and 6 bases from J, the junction kept 8 bases outside the gene matches. The CDR3 spans 12 residues. The CDR3 region is CSGRGQGDGYTF. The CDR3 DNA reads TGCAGCGGGAGGGGGCAGGGGGATGGCTACACCTTC.

The genes are TRBV29-1 and TRBJ2-5; 12 nucleotides match TRBD1. The CDR3 consists of 15 residues. CDR1 SQVTM and CDR2 ANQGSEA come from the germline V gene. V was clipped by 4 bases and J by 5 bases; unmatched bases: 8. As DNA, the CDR3 is TGCAGCGTTGCGGGGGGGACAGGGGGCTTGGAGACCCAGTACTTC. Translation: CSVAGGTGGLETQYF. Combining the CDR3 with reference TRBV29-1 and TRBJ2-5 gives the whole variable domain SAVISQKPSRDICQRGTSLTIQCQVDSQVTMMFWYRQQPGQSLTLIATANQGSEATYESGFVIDKFPISRPNLTFSTLTVSNMSPEDSSIYLCSVAGGTGGLETQYFGPGTRLLVL.

V gene TRBV27 combines with J gene TRBJ2-1, with D hard to call. Germline lookup yields CDR1 MNHEY and CDR2 SMNVEV (reference sequence). Trimming left V 6 bases short and J 9 bases short, with 15 bases between. The CDR3 is 13 amino acids. The CDR3 DNA follows: TGTGCCAGCAGCCATAGTCTAGTGAGTGAGCAGTTCTTC. Amino acid sequence: CASSHSLVSEQFF.

In the case of this clone: The same CDR3 arises from other DNA sequences in this sample as well. V usage is TRBV5-1 and J usage is TRBJ2-7; 7 bases are a match to TRBD1. The length of the CDR3 is 13 residues. Germline CDR1 SGHRS, CDR2 YFSETQ. The trim removed 4 bases at V and 3 bases at J, leaving 4 bases unmatched. The chain's CDR3 is CASSRDRDYEQYF. The CDR3 bases are TGCGCCAGCAGCCGGGACAGAGACTACGAGCAGTACTTC. The full variable domain, its missing parts supplied by reference TRBV5-1 and TRBJ2-7, is KAGVTQTPRYLIKTRGQQVTLSCSPISGHRSVSWYQQTPGQGLQFLFEYFSETQRNKGNFPGRFSGRQFSNSRSEMNVSTLELGDSALYLCASSRDRDYEQYFGPGTRLTVT.

In this sample, this clone turned up once. This chain links TRBV5-1 with TRBJ1-1, with 8 bases identical to TRBD1. J gave up 4 bases and V 4 bases, and 6 bases lay outside the gene matches. The V gene's germline CDR1 is SGHRS and CDR2 YFSETQ. The CDR3 totals 14 residues. This CDR3 reads CASSLGQGGTEAFF. CDR3 nucleotides: TGCGCCAGCAGCCTAGGACAGGGAGGCACTGAAGCTTTCTTT.

Comment on this clone: This same CDR3 is encoded by further DNA sequences in the sample. CDR3 amino acids: CASSYSGSQPQHF. In DNA form, the CDR3 reads TGTGCCAGCAGTTACTCAGGGTCTCAGCCCCAGCATTTT. The rearrangement links TRBV6-5 to TRBJ1-5, with unresolved D. The CDR3 sequence is 13 residues long. Germline CDR1 and CDR2: MNHEY and SVGAGI. V lost 0 bases, J lost 6 bases, and 6 bases lay in between.

The gene calls are TRBV11-2 and TRBJ1-1; no clear D gene. Germline V CDR1 and CDR2: SGHAT, FQNNGV. There are 11 residues in the CDR3. V was trimmed by 2 bases and J by 5 bases, leaving 3 bases between them. The CDR3 is CASSLHTEAFF. In DNA form, the CDR3 reads TGTGCCAGCAGCTTACATACTGAAGCTTTCTTT.

This chain links TRBV4-1 with TRBJ2-2, with D hard to call. The CDR3 extends over 16 amino acids. The germline V and J ends were trimmed by 1 base and 3 bases, with 12 bases remaining between them. Germline V lookup: CDR1 MGHRA, CDR2 YSYEKL. The CDR3 nucleotides read TGCGCCAGCAGCCAAGCCCTGGGCTACGACACCGGGGAGCTGTTTTTT. This gives the protein CASSQALGYDTGELFF.

This clone was observed a handful of times. The rearrangement joins TRBV30 to TRBJ1-4, with D possibly matching TRBD1 (5 bases). From germline, CDR1 is GTSNPN and CDR2 SVGIG (reference sequence). The CDR3 consists of 12 residues. V dropped 1 base and J dropped 10 bases, with 10 bases sitting between them. The CDR3 here is CAWSGQGGKLFF. CDR3 bases: TGTGCCTGGAGTGGTCAGGGTGGAAAACTGTTTTTT.

The gene calls are TRBV19 and TRBJ1-3; D might be TRBD1 (5 bases). Germline V gene sequence: CDR1 LNHDA, CDR2 SQIVND (reference sequence). CDR3 length equals 20 residues. V lost 8 bases, J lost 0 bases, and 29 bases lay in between. CDR3 DNA sequence: TGTGCCAGTTCGCAACCATTGGGGCCCCTACCCGGGAGCTCTGGAAACACCATATATTTT. It translates to CASSQPLGPLPGSSGNTIYF.

The rearrangement joins TRBV9 to TRBJ1-2; TRBD1 is a possible D gene (6 bases). V was clipped by 0 bases and J by 8 bases, with 14 bases between them. The CDR3 is 14 residues long. Germline assignment: CDR1 SGDLS and CDR2 YYNGEE. The CDR3 sequence is CASSVGPNRAGYTF. The CDR3 nucleotides read TGTGCCAGCAGCGTAGGACCTAACAGGGCCGGCTACACCTTC.

The chain recombines TRBV6-5 with TRBJ1-2; D possibly corresponds to TRBD1 (5 bases). Germline V lookup: CDR1 MNHEY, CDR2 SVGAGI. This CDR3 is 14 amino acids long. The ends were cut back, 1 base at V and 3 bases at J, with 9 bases in the middle. CDR3 sequence reads: CASSYFREHYGYTF. DNA of the CDR3: TGTGCCAGCAGTTACTTCAGGGAGCACTATGGCTACACCTTC.

The rearrangement uses TRBV30 and TRBJ2-7; D is unresolved. The CDR3 totals 11 residues. Germline loops: CDR1 GTSNPN, CDR2 SVGIG (reference sequence). V shed 1 base and J shed 2 bases, with 3 bases lying between them. The CDR3 loop is CAWSAAYEQYF. In DNA form, the CDR3 reads TGTGCCTGGAGTGCAGCCTACGAGCAGTACTTC.

This rearrangement joins TRBV27 to TRBJ2-5; D is possibly TRBD2 (6 bases). The CDR3 loop spans 15 amino acids. CDR1 and CDR2 (germline): MNHEY, SMNVEV (reference sequence). The V end lost 6 bases, the J end lost 5 bases, and 19 bases lay between the germline ends. The CDR3 here is CASRRGGWEVETQYF. For the CDR3, the DNA is TGTGCCAGCAGGCGTGGGGGTTGGGAGGTGGAGACCCAGTACTTC.

The chain couples TRBV10-3 to TRBJ1-1; 8 bases map to TRBD1. CDR1 and CDR2 (germline): ENHRY, SYGVKD. V shed 7 bases and J 1 base; nucleotides not matched to a gene: 8. The CDR3 extends over 15 amino acids. The CDR3 spells CAIKRQGASNTEAFF. The CDR3 nucleotides read TGTGCCATCAAGCGGCAGGGGGCTTCGAACACTGAAGCTTTCTTT.

This chain connects TRBV10-3 to TRBJ2-7; D is ambiguous. The V gene's germline CDR1 is ENHRY and CDR2 SYGVKD. Between the trimmed V and J ends, which lost 4 bases and 5 bases, there was a span of 15 bases. The CDR3 contains 14 residues. CDR3 sequence reads: CAISVIRITHEQYF. The DNA of the CDR3 is TGTGCCATCAGTGTAATCCGAATCACCCACGAGCAGTACTTC.

The chain couples TRBV5-1 to TRBJ2-7, with TRBD1 as a possible D gene (6 bases). Per the germline V gene, CDR1 is SGHRS and CDR2 is YFSETQ. Trimming stripped 6 bases from V and 7 bases from J, with 17 bases between. The CDR3 has 13 residues. The CDR3 region has the DNA TGCGCCAGCAACCCGACAGGCCTGGGGGAGCAGTACTTC. It is translated as CASNPTGLGEQYF.

The V gene is TRBV6-1, the J gene TRBJ2-1, with 8 bases aligning to TRBD2. The CDR3 contains 15 residues. Trimming cost V 8 bases and J 5 bases; bases outside gene matches: 11. Germline values: CDR1 MNHNS, CDR2 SASEGT. The CDR3 loop is CASRAGGGTNNEQFF. DNA of the CDR3: TGTGCCAGCCGGGCGGGCGGGGGGACCAACAATGAGCAGTTCTTC.

This clone was seen a single time. This rearrangement joins TRBV5-1 to TRBJ2-3; maybe TRBD1 (6 bases). The germline V gene encodes CDR1 SGHRS and CDR2 YFSETQ. The V gene lost 4 bases and the J gene lost 2 bases, with 11 bases spanning the gap. This CDR3 has 14 residues. CDR3 protein: CASSPGTYTDTQYF. In DNA, the CDR3 is TGCGCCAGCAGCCCCGGGACATACACAGATACGCAGTATTTT.